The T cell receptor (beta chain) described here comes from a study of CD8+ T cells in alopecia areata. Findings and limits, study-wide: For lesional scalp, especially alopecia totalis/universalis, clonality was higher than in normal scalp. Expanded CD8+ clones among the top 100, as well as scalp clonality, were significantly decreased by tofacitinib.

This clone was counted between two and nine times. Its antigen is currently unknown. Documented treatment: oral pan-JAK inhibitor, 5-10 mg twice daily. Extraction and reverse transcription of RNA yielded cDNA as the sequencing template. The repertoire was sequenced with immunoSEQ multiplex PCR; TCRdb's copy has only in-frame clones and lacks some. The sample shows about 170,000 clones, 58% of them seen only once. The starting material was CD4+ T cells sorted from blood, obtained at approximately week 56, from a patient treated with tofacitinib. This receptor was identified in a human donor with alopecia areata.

This chain's CDR3 is CASSFGANYGYTF. The DNA for the CDR3 is TGTGCCAGCAGCTTCGGGGCTAACTATGGCTACACCTTC. The chain employs TRBV5-5 and TRBJ1-2; no clear D gene. Trimming took 2 bases from V and 0 from J, leaving 5 bases between them. Looked up from germline, CDR1 is SGHKS and CDR2 is YYEKEE (reference sequence). This CDR3 spans 13 amino acids.